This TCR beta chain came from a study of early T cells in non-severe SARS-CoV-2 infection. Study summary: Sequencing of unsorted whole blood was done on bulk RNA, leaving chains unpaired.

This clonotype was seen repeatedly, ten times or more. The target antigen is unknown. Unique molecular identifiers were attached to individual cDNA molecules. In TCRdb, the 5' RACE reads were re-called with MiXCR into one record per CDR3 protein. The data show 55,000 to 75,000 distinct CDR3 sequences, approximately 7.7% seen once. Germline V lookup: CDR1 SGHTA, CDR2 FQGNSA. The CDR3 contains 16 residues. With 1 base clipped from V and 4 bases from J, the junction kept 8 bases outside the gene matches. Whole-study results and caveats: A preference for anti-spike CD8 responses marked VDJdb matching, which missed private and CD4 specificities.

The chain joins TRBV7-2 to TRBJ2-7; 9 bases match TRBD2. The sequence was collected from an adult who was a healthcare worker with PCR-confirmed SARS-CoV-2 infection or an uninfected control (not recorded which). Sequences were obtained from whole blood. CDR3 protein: CASSLEAGGYAYEQYF. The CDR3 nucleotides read TGTGCCAGCAGCTTAGAAGCGGGAGGTTATGCGTACGAGCAGTACTTC.